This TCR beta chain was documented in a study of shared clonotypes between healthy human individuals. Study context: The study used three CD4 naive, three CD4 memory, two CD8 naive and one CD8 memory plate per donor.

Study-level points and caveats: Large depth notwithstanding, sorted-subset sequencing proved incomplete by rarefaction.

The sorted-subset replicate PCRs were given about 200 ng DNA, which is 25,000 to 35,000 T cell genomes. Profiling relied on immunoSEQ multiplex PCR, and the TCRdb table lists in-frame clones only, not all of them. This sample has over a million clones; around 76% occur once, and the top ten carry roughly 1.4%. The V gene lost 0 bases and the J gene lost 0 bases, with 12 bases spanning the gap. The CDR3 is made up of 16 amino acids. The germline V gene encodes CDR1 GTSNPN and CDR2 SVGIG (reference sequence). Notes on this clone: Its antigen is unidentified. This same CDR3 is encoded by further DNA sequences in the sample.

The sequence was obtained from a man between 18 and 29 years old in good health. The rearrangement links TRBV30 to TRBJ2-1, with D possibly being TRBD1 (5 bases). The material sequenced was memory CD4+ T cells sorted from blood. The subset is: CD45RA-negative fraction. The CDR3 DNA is TGTGCCTGGAGTGTCGGCAGGGCGAGCTCCTACAATGAGCAGTTCTTC. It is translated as CAWSVGRASSYNEQFF. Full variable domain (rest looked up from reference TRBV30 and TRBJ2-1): SQTIHQWPATLVQPVGSPLSLECTVEGTSNPNLYWYRQAAGRGLQLLFYSVGIGQISSEVPQNLSASRPQDRQFILSSKKLLLSDSGFYLCAWSVGRASSYNEQFFGPGTRLTVL.